Shown below are 11 T cell receptor beta chains from a single sample sequenced in a study of blood T cells in healthy people across ages (dated by TCRdb to the mid-2010s). The library came from 5' RACE. Sequencing was performed on an Illumina HiSeq 2500. A second PCR of about 6 to 12 cycles was performed with a sample-barcoded 5' primer and a J-beta primer mix. TCRdb trimmed public reads at Q25 via fastp, called clones via MiXCR and kept in-frame beta chains. When rows share a CDR3 protein, they turn into one entry using the most common DNA and genes. A total of 1 million or so distinct CDR3 sequences appear in this sample, under 45% of them only once. Of the sample, over 15% falls within the top ten clones. Sequenced: blood. The receptors stem from a woman aged 60-70 years in good health.

As for this clonotype: The conserved closing phenylalanine or tryptophan is absent in this CDR3, likely reflecting a read error. The DNA is left out, because the CDR3 cannot be placed on it with certainty; the CDR3 is given as TCRdb lists it. The chain links TRBV7-2 to TRBJ2-7; no check of the table's D call, TRBD2, against the DNA was made. The CDR3 has 8 residues if both end residues are counted. The V gene's germline CDR1 is SGHTA and CDR2 FQGNSA. CDR3 in amino acids: CASSLGAS.

In its sample, this clonotype was seen many times. The V and J genes are TRBV28 and TRBJ2-7; the match to TRBD2 covers 12 bases. J gave up 2 bases and V 9 bases, and 5 bases lay outside the gene matches. The CDR3 extends over 14 amino acids. The germline V gene has CDR1 MDHEN and CDR2 SYDVKM. CDR3 bases: TGTGCCAGTGGACTAGCGGGATTTGCCTACGAGCAGTACTTC. Amino acids: CASGLAGFAYEQYF.

This clonotype was recorded once. Its ends do not fully match the called genes, so a read error is possible. Written as DNA, the CDR3 is TGTGCCAGCAGCGTCAGGGGAGCGGGAGTAACAGGTACGCAGTATTTT. The encoded protein is CASSVRGAGVTGTQYF. The chain is built from TRBV9 and TRBJ2-3, with 8 nucleotides matching TRBD2. The CDR3 consists of 16 residues. Germline V gene data show CDR1 as SGDLS and CDR2 as YYNGEE.

The rearrangement links TRBV4-1 to TRBJ2-7; 8 positions agree with TRBD2. With V trimmed by 4 bases and J by 3 bases, 11 bases remained unmatched. The CDR3 spans 16 residues. Germline-derived CDR1 and CDR2 are MGHRA and YSYEKL. CDR3 sequence (DNA): TGCGCCAGCAGCCGAGATTATGGGCGGGAGGTCTACGAGCAGTACTTC. It is translated as CASSRDYGREVYEQYF.

The chain has TRBV7-6 and TRBJ2-1; D unclear. This CDR3 is 15 amino acids long. The germline V and J ends were trimmed by 1 base and 5 bases, with 12 bases remaining between them. Germline CDR1 SGHVS, CDR2 FNYEAQ. CDR3: CASSLGLLSHNEQFF. CDR3 nucleotides: TGTGCCAGCAGCTTAGGGTTACTATCGCACAATGAGCAGTTCTTC.

This clonotype was observed once. The rearrangement joins TRBV12-3 or TRBV12-4 to TRBJ1-1, with D hard to call. This CDR3 has 11 residues. Trimming cost V 4 bases and J 10 bases, with 10 bases left between them. CDR3 in DNA: TGTGCCAGCAGTTCTGGACTGAGAGCTTTCTTT. Protein product: CASSSGLRAFF.

Remarks on this clonotype: An end of the junction does not agree with germline; a read error may underlie this. The V call is TRBV3-1, the J call TRBJ2-1, with no clear D. Germline V gene lookup returns CDR1 LGHDT and CDR2 YNNKEL (reference sequence). CDR3 length: 12 residues. Written as DNA, the CDR3 is TGTACCAGCAGCCAAGTGTACAATGAGCAGTTCTTC. Its protein product is CTSSQVYNEQFF.

This clonotype turned up a few times. The junction departs from germline at one end; a sequencing error may be responsible. V is TRBV3-1 and J is TRBJ2-5; TRBD1 matches 7 bases. The CDR3 is 15 residues long. Per the germline V gene, CDR1 is LGHDT and CDR2 is YNNKEL (reference sequence). CDR3: CVSSQGGLTQETQYF. The CDR3 region has the DNA TGTGTCAGCAGCCAAGGGGGCTTGACCCAAGAGACCCAGTACTTC.

This rearrangement joins TRBV5-1 to TRBJ2-5; D is tentatively TRBD1 or TRBD2 (5 bases each). V was clipped by 4 bases and J by 6 bases, with 16 bases between them. In germline, CDR1 is SGHRS, CDR2 YFSETQ. The CDR3 spans 14 residues. The CDR3 DNA reads TGCGCCAGCAGCCCAGGGACCCCCCGGCAGACCCAGTACTTC. Its translation: CASSPGTPRQTQYF. Full variable domain (missing parts from reference TRBV5-1 and TRBJ2-5): KAGVTQTPRYLIKTRGQQVTLSCSPISGHRSVSWYQQTPGQGLQFLFEYFSETQRNKGNFPGRFSGRQFSNSRSEMNVSTLELGDSALYLCASSPGTPRQTQYFGPGTRLLVL.

For this clonotype: Mismatch with germline at one junction end may stem from a read error. The chain employs TRBV6-5 and TRBJ2-3; 11 bases map to TRBD2. The CDR3 sequence is 15 residues long. Per the germline V gene, CDR1 is MNHEY and CDR2 is SVGAGI. The CDR3: CTSSFSGRATDTQYF. The CDR3 DNA follows: TGTACCAGCAGTTTTAGCGGGAGGGCCACAGATACGCAGTATTTT.

The chain combines TRBV15 with TRBJ2-5, with 9 bases lining up with TRBD2. The trim removed 1 base at V and 1 base at J, leaving 16 bases unmatched. The CDR3 has 20 residues. Germline V CDR1 and CDR2: LNHNV, YYDKDF (reference sequence). The CDR3 nucleotides read TGTGCCACCAGCAGAGGATCCCGTGGGTTCAGCGGGGGGTCCCAAGAGACCCAGTACTTC. This sequence encodes CATSRGSRGFSGGSQETQYF.